Below are 28 T cell receptor beta chains sequenced from a single sample in a study of blood T cells in healthy people across ages. The authors ran a second PCR of about 7 to 12 cycles using a sample-barcoded 5' primer and a J-beta primer mix. Each CDR3 protein is one row after TCRdb ran MiXCR on the 5' RACE reads. The sample shows about 1.4 million distinct CDR3 sequences, approximately 59% of them seen only once. The sequencing input was blood. All receptors derive from a young man in good health.

This chain uses TRBV25-1 with TRBJ2-7; a possible D gene is TRBD2 (6 bases). The V gene lost 4 bases and the J gene lost 2 bases, with 15 bases spanning the gap. The CDR3 loop spans 15 amino acids. The germline V gene encodes CDR1 MGHDK and CDR2 SYGVNS. CDR3 in DNA: TGTGCCAGCAGTGCCAGCACGGGAGCGGCCTACGAGCAGTACTTC. Protein sequence: CASSASTGAAYEQYF.

V and J are TRBV11-2 and TRBJ1-1; D is unclear. V dropped 3 bases and J dropped 0 bases, with 8 bases sitting between them. The CDR3 runs to 14 residues. Germline V gene data show CDR1 as SGHAT and CDR2 as FQNNGV. The CDR3 region is CASSFSEMNTEAFF. For the CDR3, the DNA is TGTGCCAGCAGCTTTAGTGAGATGAACACTGAAGCTTTCTTT.

The J gene is TRBJ1-1, the V gene TRBV29-1; TRBD1 agrees at 9 bases. CDR3 length equals 11 residues. J gave up 8 bases and V 6 bases, and 4 bases lay outside the gene matches. Germline values: CDR1 SQVTM, CDR2 ANQGSEA. CDR3 residues: CSVVQGAEAFF. CDR3 DNA: TGCAGCGTCGTACAGGGGGCGGAAGCTTTCTTT.

The gene calls are TRBV4-2 and TRBJ2-1; 12 bases line up with TRBD2. Trimming cost V 2 bases and J 4 bases; bases outside gene matches: 3. The CDR3 runs to 16 residues. CDR1 is LGHNA, CDR2 YNFKEQ, per germline. CDR3 region: CASSQLGTSGYNEQFF. CDR3 DNA sequence: TGTGCCAGCAGCCAACTCGGGACTAGCGGGTACAATGAGCAGTTCTTC.

This clonotype was observed a few times. The rearrangement joins TRBV2 to TRBJ1-4; possible D gene TRBD1, 5 bases. CDR1 is SNHLY, CDR2 FYNNEI, per germline. V lost 6 bases and J 7 bases, leaving 12 bases between the germline ends. The CDR3 contains 13 residues. CDR3 nucleotide sequence: TGTGCCAGCAGCATGACAGTACGTGAAAAACTGTTTTTT. This translates into CASSMTVREKLFF.

This clonotype occurred a few times. The chain uses TRBV20-1 and TRBJ2-1; D might be TRBD1 or TRBD2, each matching 5 bases. V lost 4 bases to trimming and J lost 1 base, with 11 bases between them. The CDR3 is made up of 14 amino acids. Germline CDR1 reads DFQATT; CDR2 reads SNEGSKA (reference sequence). Here the CDR3 reads CSATGTQSYNEQFF. The DNA for the CDR3 is TGCAGTGCTACCGGGACCCAATCCTACAATGAGCAGTTCTTC.

V is TRBV27 and J is TRBJ2-1; D perhaps matches TRBD2 (6 bases). From germline, CDR1 is MNHEY and CDR2 SMNVEV (reference sequence). The CDR3 loop spans 14 amino acids. V dropped 2 bases and J dropped 5 bases, with 10 bases sitting between them. The CDR3 DNA reads TGTGCCAGCAGTTTAACCGGGAGTAACAATGAGCAGTTCTTC. Translated: CASSLTGSNNEQFF.

This chain connects TRBV13 to TRBJ2-3; TRBD1 matches at 9 bases. CDR1 and CDR2 from the germline V gene are PRHDT and FYEKMQ (reference sequence). CDR3 length equals 17 residues. V lost 4 bases and J lost 0; bases outside the gene matches: 8. The CDR3 reads CASSSRGTGISTDTQYF. CDR3 nucleotides: TGTGCCAGCAGCTCTAGGGGGACAGGGATCAGCACAGATACGCAGTATTTT.

The chain recombines TRBV28 with TRBJ2-7, with 10 bases fitting TRBD2. Germline assignment: CDR1 MDHEN and CDR2 SYDVKM. This CDR3 is built from 15 residues. Trimming at V came to 8 bases and at J to 2 bases, leaving 9 bases not matched to a gene. CDR3 region: CASLAGGQSTYEQYF. The CDR3 DNA reads TGTGCCAGCTTAGCGGGGGGCCAATCGACCTACGAGCAGTACTTC.

The rearrangement uses TRBV2 and TRBJ2-1; 12 positions agree with TRBD2. The CDR3 contains 15 residues. Germline assignment: CDR1 SNHLY and CDR2 FYNNEI. V lost 6 bases and J lost 8; bases outside the gene matches: 8. The CDR3, as DNA: TGTGCCAGCAGCTGGACTAGCGGGGTGGGGGATGAGCAGTTCTTC. Its protein product is CASSWTSGVGDEQFF.

This clonotype is a singleton in its sample. V and J are TRBV18 and TRBJ1-4; tentatively, D is TRBD1 (5 bases). Germline V gives CDR1 KGHSH, CDR2 LQKENI. The CDR3 totals 13 residues. Trimming shortened V by 7 bases and J by 4 bases, and 10 bases separated the two germline ends. DNA of the CDR3: TGTGCCAGCTTCAGGGCGATTAATGAAAAACTGTTTTTT. It yields the protein CASFRAINEKLFF. Full variable domain (remainder filled in from reference TRBV18 and TRBJ1-4): NAGVMQNPRHLVRRRGQEARLRCSPMKGHSHVYWYRQLPEEGLKFMVYLQKENIIDESGMPKERFSAEFPKEGPSILRIQQVVRGDSAAYFCASFRAINEKLFFGSGTQLSVL.

This sequence joins TRBV5-1 and TRBJ2-5, with 7 bases matching TRBD2. The better agreement between TRBJ2-7 and the DNA end casts doubt on the J call. Germline V gene sequence: CDR1 SGHRS, CDR2 YFSETQ. The CDR3 totals 16 residues. The CDR3 sequence is CASSTTLAAEENEQYF. The DNA for the CDR3 is TGCGCCAGCAGCACCACCCTAGCGGCCGAGGAGAACGAGCAGTACTTC.

The chain has TRBV11-2 and TRBJ2-5; D is unclear. This CDR3 has 14 amino acids. Germline-derived CDR1 and CDR2 are SGHAT and FQNNGV. V shed 2 bases and J shed 1 base, with 8 bases lying between them. The CDR3 region has the DNA TGTGCCAGCAGCTTAAACCCCACCCAAGAGACCCAGTACTTC. It codes for CASSLNPTQETQYF.

This clonotype was seen ten or more times. This chain uses TRBV29-1 with TRBJ2-5; tentative D call: TRBD1 (5 bases). CDR3 size: 12 residues. V lost 5 bases and J lost 4, with 11 bases in between. Germline V gene data show CDR1 as SQVTM and CDR2 as ANQGSEA. CDR3 loop: CSVRQGRETQYF. The CDR3 region has the DNA TGCAGCGTTCGTCAGGGAAGAGAGACCCAGTACTTC.

The rearrangement uses TRBV13 and TRBJ2-3, with TRBD2 matching over 12 bases. Trimming took 3 bases from V and 3 from J; bases not matched to a gene: 4. The CDR3 has 16 amino acids. CDR1 PRHDT and CDR2 FYEKMQ come from the germline V gene (reference sequence). DNA for the CDR3: TGTGCCAGCAGCTTTCTAGCGGGGGGGCAGACAGATACGCAGTATTTT. Translation: CASSFLAGGQTDTQYF.

J is TRBJ2-1 and V is TRBV6-6, with TRBD2 identical over 8 bases. The CDR3 is 12 amino acids. Trimming at V came to 8 bases and at J to 8 bases, leaving 5 bases not matched to a gene. CDR1 is MNHNY, CDR2 SVGAGI, per germline (reference sequence). The CDR3 DNA is TGTGCCAGCCGGCGGGAGGAATATGAGCAGTTCTTC. Translation: CASRREEYEQFF.

This clonotype was observed a few times. The chain recombines TRBV6-6 with TRBJ2-1; 10 bases agree with TRBD2. V trimming: 2 bases; J trimming: 10 bases; junction bases outside the gene matches: 8. CDR1 MNHNY and CDR2 SVGAGI come from the germline V gene (reference sequence). The CDR3 consists of 15 residues. The CDR3 DNA reads TGTGCCAGCAGTTACAAGGCTAGCGGGAGTGGGGAGCAGTTCTTC. Its protein product is CASSYKASGSGEQFF.

This chain joins TRBV29-1 and TRBJ2-7, with D possibly matching TRBD1 (5 bases). The germline CDR1 and CDR2 sequences are SQVTM and ANQGSEA. This CDR3 has 13 amino acids. Trimming left V 4 bases short and J 4 bases short, with 14 bases between. Written as DNA, the CDR3 is TGCAGCGTTGTCGGGCAGGGAAGGTACGAGCAGTACTTC. Its protein is CSVVGQGRYEQYF.

The gene calls are TRBV12-3 or TRBV12-4 and TRBJ2-5; D gene unclear. The J call may be mistaken, given a closer DNA end match to TRBJ2-7. The CDR3 covers 14 residues. CDR3 sequence (DNA): TGTGCCAGCAGTTTATCCCTATGGTTTTACGAGCAGTACTTC. Translation: CASSLSLWFYEQYF.

The chain couples TRBV6-1 to TRBJ2-5; 7 positions match TRBD2. The end of the DNA fits TRBJ2-7 better, so the J call may be wrong. CDR3 size: 15 residues. Per germline, CDR1 MNHNS and CDR2 SASEGT. The CDR3 DNA is TGTGCCAGCAGTCTCCGGACTAGGGGTAGCTACGAGCAGTACTTC. Translated: CASSLRTRGSYEQYF.

This chain links TRBV20-1 with TRBJ2-7; 9 bases line up with TRBD2. Germline CDR1 DFQATT, CDR2 SNEGSKA (reference sequence). Unmatched junction bases numbered 4, after V lost 5 bases and J lost 2 bases. This CDR3 region has 13 residues. CDR3 nucleotides: TGCAGTGCTGGTAGCGGGGGAACCTACGAGCAGTACTTC. Protein sequence: CSAGSGGTYEQYF.

The chain uses TRBV11-2 and TRBJ2-5, with D maybe TRBD2 (5 bases). The J call is uncertain, as TRBJ2-7 better fits the DNA end. There are 12 residues in the CDR3. Germline CDR1 is SGHAT and CDR2 is FQNNGV. Here the CDR3 reads CASSGGWYEQYF. CDR3 DNA sequence: TGTGCCAGCAGCGGAGGTTGGTACGAGCAGTACTTC.

As regards this clonotype: This likely stems from a read error, as it lies one base from a far larger clone. V and J are TRBV5-6 and TRBJ2-7; the match to TRBD1 covers 7 bases. The CDR3 loop spans 13 amino acids. Germline loops: CDR1 SGHDT, CDR2 YYEEEE. CDR3 loop: CASSRDSSNEQYF. Here the CDR3 DNA reads TGTGCCAGCAGCCGGGACAGCTCCAACGAGCAGTACTTC.

Comments on this clonotype: One end of the junction is discordant with germline, which a read error may explain. The chain recombines TRBV4-3 with TRBJ1-1; D remains ambiguous. The CDR3 sequence is 15 residues long. Germline loops: CDR1 LGHNA, CDR2 YSLEER. CDR3 bases: TGCGCCAGCAGCCAAGATCCCGTCTTGAACTCTGAAGCTTTCTTT. Amino acid sequence: CASSQDPVLNSEAFF.

The V call is TRBV9, the J call TRBJ2-4, with no clear D. The J call is doubtful: the DNA matches TRBJ2-5 better. The CDR3 covers 15 residues. The germline V gene has CDR1 SGDLS and CDR2 YYNGEE. This chain's CDR3 is CASSVGPPYQETQYF. CDR3 sequence (DNA): TGTGCCAGCAGCGTAGGCCCACCGTACCAAGAGACCCAGTACTTC.

The rearrangement uses TRBV18 and TRBJ2-5; D gene uncertain. The last part of the DNA fits TRBJ2-7 better; the J call may be wrong. CDR1 is KGHSH and CDR2 is LQKENI in the germline V gene. The CDR3 covers 14 residues. This CDR3 reads CASSDLPYSNEQYF. CDR3 sequence (DNA): TGTGCCAGCTCTGACCTCCCTTACTCGAACGAGCAGTACTTC.

This clonotype was observed once. The genes are TRBV2 and TRBJ2-2; D is undetermined. Trimming stripped 7 bases from V and 2 bases from J, with 5 bases between. Germline CDR1 and CDR2: SNHLY and FYNNEI. This CDR3 is built from 12 residues. CDR3 coding DNA: TGTGCCAGCACCTACAACACCGGGGAGCTGTTTTTT. It encodes CASTYNTGELFF.

The chain joins TRBV7-9 to TRBJ2-1, with 7 bases identical to TRBD2. Germline V gene lookup returns CDR1 SEHNR and CDR2 FQNEAQ (reference sequence). With V trimmed by 5 bases and J by 4 bases, 11 bases remained unmatched. CDR3 length: 16 amino acids. The CDR3 is CASSPLAENIYNEQFF. The DNA for the CDR3 is TGTGCCAGCAGCCCGCTAGCGGAGAACATTTACAATGAGCAGTTCTTC.